The source of this TCR beta chain is a study of beta chain features in type 1 diabetes. Whole-study findings and limits: PCR may have favored shorter templates equally in patients and controls.

The CDR3 runs 14 residues. V was pared by 3 bases and J by 4 bases, with 10 bases between. In germline, CDR1 is SNHLY, CDR2 FYNNEI. As regards this clone: Its cognate antigen is unknown.

Sequencing targeted expressed TCRB transcripts, as all isolated RNA had been reverse transcribed. Sequencing was performed with immunoSEQ multiplex PCR; in TCRdb, only in-frame clones are kept and a portion is missing. The sample has around 160,000 clones, 48% seen once. Via the markers CD45RO/CCR7/CD25/CD127/CD95/CD27, stem cell-like memory, regulatory, central memory and naive CD4+ cells were sorted. The chain joins TRBV2 to TRBJ1-5, with D unclear. Sequencing was performed on Tregs from blood. The clonotype was recovered from a man younger than 35 in good health. Here the CDR3 reads CASSDMRVNQPQHF. For the CDR3, the DNA is TGTGCCAGCAGTGATATGAGGGTAAATCAGCCCCAGCATTTT.